These 32 T cell receptor beta chains originate from one sample sequenced in a study of T-cell memory formation after mild COVID-19. TCRdb fed the 5' RACE reads into MiXCR, producing one record per CDR3 protein. There are approximately 490,000 distinct CDR3 sequences in the sample; around 21% occur only once, and 9.5% to 15% lies in the top ten. Source material: PBMCs or a T cell subset sorted from them (not recorded which). Receptors were obtained from an adult woman who had mild COVID-19 (a few samples of this study predate the infection). Cell type and time point are not known.

The chain uses TRBV24-1 and TRBJ2-3; 12 nucleotides line up with TRBD2. The ends lost 4 bases at V and 3 bases at J; junction bases unmatched: 4. The CDR3 loop spans 16 amino acids. Germline loops: CDR1 KGHDR, CDR2 SFDVKD. CDR3 amino acids: CATSETGLAGTDTQYF. CDR3 bases: TGTGCCACCAGTGAAACCGGACTAGCGGGAACAGATACGCAGTATTTT.

This clonotype was detected only a few times. The V gene is TRBV5-1, the J gene TRBJ2-7; D ambiguous. CDR1 SGHRS and CDR2 YFSETQ come from the germline V gene. Trimming stripped 4 bases from V and 3 bases from J, with 14 bases between. The CDR3 has 14 residues. The CDR3 is CASSPGQSYYEQYF. The CDR3 nucleotides are TGCGCCAGCAGCCCGGGTCAGTCCTACTACGAGCAGTACTTC.

This clonotype has only a few counts. The chain couples TRBV6-2 or TRBV6-3 to TRBJ2-1; 7 bases are shared with TRBD1. Germline V gene sequence: CDR1 MNHEY, CDR2 SVGEGT. The CDR3 contains 14 residues. Trimming took 7 bases from V and 0 from J; bases not matched to a gene: 3. CDR3 protein: CASMWDSSYNEQFF. The CDR3 DNA follows: TGTGCCAGCATGTGGGACAGCTCCTACAATGAGCAGTTCTTC.

The chain has TRBV12-3 or TRBV12-4 and TRBJ1-1, with TRBD1 matching 8 bases. This CDR3 spans 15 amino acids. V lost 4 bases and J lost 0; bases outside the gene matches: 4. CDR3 sequence reads: CASSSYRGMNTEAFF. The CDR3 DNA follows: TGTGCCAGCAGTTCATACAGGGGGATGAACACTGAAGCTTTCTTT.

This clonotype was counted between two and nine times. CDR3 sequence (DNA): TGTGCCAGCAGTTACTCGGGACAGGGACGTGAAAAACTGTTTTTT. Residues: CASSYSGQGREKLFF. The V call is TRBV6-5, the J call TRBJ1-4; 9 nucleotides align to TRBD1. Germline V gene data show CDR1 as MNHEY and CDR2 as SVGAGI. The CDR3 contains 15 residues. The trim removed 0 bases at V and 7 bases at J, leaving 3 bases unmatched.

This clonotype occurred a few times. J is TRBJ1-2 and V is TRBV12-3 or TRBV12-4; the D gene is possibly TRBD1 (5 bases). This CDR3 is 14 amino acids long. The V gene lost 1 base and the J gene lost 8 bases, with 14 bases spanning the gap. CDR3 DNA sequence: TGTGCCAGCAGTTTAGTAGTAGGGACTGGCGGCTACACCTTC. This sequence encodes CASSLVVGTGGYTF.

The sample holds a few counts of this clonotype. This chain links TRBV12-3 or TRBV12-4 with TRBJ2-5; D is undetermined. This CDR3 comprises 13 residues. V lost 3 bases and J lost 3, with 8 bases in between. For the CDR3, the DNA is TGTGCCAGCAGTTTGTTGCAGAAAGAGACCCAGTACTTC. It specifies CASSLLQKETQYF.

This clonotype appeared a few times. V is TRBV15 and J is TRBJ1-4; 10 bases are shared with TRBD1. Trimming cost V 2 bases and J 5 bases; bases outside gene matches: 2. Germline CDR1 is LNHNV and CDR2 is YYDKDF (reference sequence). There are 15 residues in the CDR3. The CDR3 is CATSRRDRGNEKLFF. CDR3 DNA sequence: TGTGCCACCAGCAGAAGGGACAGGGGAAATGAAAAACTGTTTTTT.

V is TRBV6-5 and J is TRBJ2-5, with a weak D call TRBD2 (5 bases). The CDR3 has 15 amino acids. Germline V gives CDR1 MNHEY, CDR2 SVGAGI. The V end lost 2 bases, the J end lost 3 bases, and 13 bases lay between the germline ends. Written as DNA, the CDR3 is TGTGCCAGCAGTTACGAGGCACTGGGAGAAGAGACCCAGTACTTC. This translates into CASSYEALGEETQYF.

The CDR3 bases are TGCGCCAGCAGCCGCTCGCAGCGGGAGACAGATACGCAGTATTTT. Encoded protein: CASSRSQRETDTQYF. V usage is TRBV4-3 and J usage is TRBJ2-3; TRBD2 matches 8 bases. Germline CDR1 LGHNA, CDR2 YSLEER. CDR3 length equals 15 residues. Trimming at V came to 4 bases and at J to 3 bases, leaving 6 bases not matched to a gene.

The CDR3 here is CAISGGGYTDTQYF. In DNA form, the CDR3 reads TGTGCCATCAGTGGGGGCGGCTACACAGATACGCAGTATTTT. V usage is TRBV10-3 and J usage is TRBJ2-3, with D possibly being TRBD1 (5 bases). V was shortened by 4 bases and J by 2 bases, with 10 bases between the two germline ends. The germline V gene encodes CDR1 ENHRY and CDR2 SYGVKD. The CDR3 extends over 14 amino acids.

This clonotype has a handful of counts. V usage is TRBV4-2 and J usage is TRBJ2-3; D is perhaps TRBD2 (5 bases). Germline V lookup: CDR1 LGHNA, CDR2 YNFKEQ. The CDR3 extends over 15 amino acids. V was pared by 0 bases and J by 0 bases, with 7 bases between. The CDR3 nucleotides read TGTGCCAGCAGCCAAGATAAGCGGAGCACAGATACGCAGTATTTT. Translation: CASSQDKRSTDTQYF.

This clonotype occurred a few times. The chain combines TRBV4-2 with TRBJ2-7, with TRBD2 matching over 10 bases. Per the germline V gene, CDR1 is LGHNA and CDR2 is YNFKEQ. The CDR3 contains 15 residues. J gave up 2 bases and V 1 base, and 2 bases lay outside the gene matches. Here the CDR3 DNA reads TGTGCCAGCAGCCAAGGGACTAGCGGAACCTACGAGCAGTACTTC. Amino acid sequence: CASSQGTSGTYEQYF.

This clonotype was counted a few times. The gene calls are TRBV3-1 and TRBJ2-1; D possibly corresponds to TRBD2 (6 bases). The CDR3 extends over 14 amino acids. Germline V gives CDR1 LGHDT, CDR2 YNNKEL (reference sequence). The V end was cut by 4 bases, the J end by 5 bases, with 12 bases between. The DNA for the CDR3 is TGTGCCAGCAGCCCGGCGGGACCCCACAATGAGCAGTTCTTC. As protein: CASSPAGPHNEQFF.

This clonotype was recorded a few times. The rearrangement uses TRBV7-9 and TRBJ1-2; D is possibly TRBD1 (5 bases). Per germline, CDR1 SEHNR and CDR2 FQNEAQ (reference sequence). This CDR3 spans 14 amino acids. Trimming shortened V by 3 bases and J by 6 bases, and 14 bases separated the two germline ends. For the CDR3, the DNA is TGTGCCAGCAGCTTCGACGGGGGAGTCCATGGCTACACCTTC. Its protein product is CASSFDGGVHGYTF.

This clonotype has only a few counts. The chain combines TRBV12-3 or TRBV12-4 with TRBJ2-3; D unresolved. The length of the CDR3 is 13 residues. V lost 2 bases, J lost 2 bases, and 5 bases lay in between. CDR3 in DNA: TGTGCCAGCAGTTTAAGGGCCACAGATACGCAGTATTTT. It encodes CASSLRATDTQYF.

The V call is TRBV6-2 or TRBV6-3, the J call TRBJ1-2; possible D gene TRBD1, 5 bases. The germline gives CDR1 MNHEY, CDR2 SVGEGT. CDR3 size: 14 residues. V was trimmed by 7 bases and J by 0 bases, leaving 12 bases between them. The DNA of the CDR3 is TGTGCCAGCATAAGGGACGGCGCTAACTATGGCTACACCTTC. Protein: CASIRDGANYGYTF.

This clonotype was detected a few times. This chain connects TRBV27 to TRBJ1-1, with D perhaps matching TRBD1 (5 bases). The V end lost 8 bases, the J end lost 4 bases, and 20 bases lay between the germline ends. The CDR3 is 15 amino acids. Germline CDR1 and CDR2: MNHEY and SMNVEV (reference sequence). The CDR3 protein is CASASLVGVRTEAFF. CDR3 sequence (DNA): TGTGCCAGCGCTAGTCTCGTAGGGGTTCGCACTGAAGCTTTCTTT.

The chain carries TRBV15 and TRBJ1-1, with no clear D. CDR1 LNHNV and CDR2 YYDKDF come from the germline V gene (reference sequence). The CDR3 has 13 residues. Trimming left V 3 bases short and J 4 bases short, with 9 bases between. The CDR3 DNA is TGTGCCACCAGCAGCCCCATGGGCACTGAAGCTTTCTTT. Its protein is CATSSPMGTEAFF.

The CDR3 reads CATSDLHGTGDFGETQYF. The CDR3 nucleotides are TGTGCCACCAGTGATTTGCACGGGACAGGGGATTTTGGGGAGACCCAGTACTTC. The gene calls are TRBV24-1 and TRBJ2-5, with 10 nucleotides matching TRBD1. The CDR3 is 18 amino acids. Germline V gene data show CDR1 as KGHDR and CDR2 as SFDVKD. Trimming took 0 bases from V and 5 from J; bases not matched to a gene: 11.

This clonotype was detected a few times. CDR3 in DNA: TGCAGCGTTGATGGACAGGGGGTCTACGAGCAGTACTTC. It codes for CSVDGQGVYEQYF. The rearrangement uses TRBV29-1 and TRBJ2-7; TRBD1 matches at 10 bases. The V segment lost 3 bases and the J segment 3 bases; nucleotides outside the gene matches: 2. The CDR3 has 13 residues. Germline-derived CDR1 and CDR2 are SQVTM and ANQGSEA.

This clonotype occurred a few times. The chain links TRBV2 to TRBJ2-1; D may be TRBD2 (7 bases). The CDR3 runs to 17 residues. Trimming shortened V by 4 bases and J by 0 bases, and 16 bases separated the two germline ends. Germline V gene data show CDR1 as SNHLY and CDR2 as FYNNEI. The CDR3 loop is CASSVQGGVSSYNEQFF. Written as DNA, the CDR3 is TGTGCCAGCAGTGTTCAAGGGGGGGTCAGCTCCTACAATGAGCAGTTCTTC.

The chain is built from TRBV9 and TRBJ2-7; 8 nucleotides match TRBD1. This CDR3 is 14 amino acids long. CDR1 is SGDLS, CDR2 YYNGEE, per germline. J gave up 2 bases and V 4 bases, and 5 bases lay outside the gene matches. The CDR3 region is CASSTQGAAYEQYF. CDR3 nucleotide sequence: TGTGCCAGCAGCACCCAGGGGGCTGCCTACGAGCAGTACTTC.

This clonotype was counted only a few times. The rearrangement uses TRBV5-1 and TRBJ2-1; 11 nucleotides match TRBD2. CDR1 is SGHRS, CDR2 YFSETQ, per germline. The CDR3 has 16 amino acids. J was trimmed by 4 bases and V by 3 bases; bases with no gene match: 6. Written as DNA, the CDR3 is TGCGCCAGCAGCTGGATGACTAGCGGGGCGTACAATGAGCAGTTCTTC. It encodes CASSWMTSGAYNEQFF.

J is TRBJ2-5 and V is TRBV11-3, with 10 bases lining up with TRBD1. Per the germline V gene, CDR1 is SGHNT and CDR2 is YENEEA. The CDR3 contains 16 residues. Trimming at V came to 5 bases and at J to 2 bases, leaving 8 bases not matched to a gene. As DNA, the CDR3 is TGTGCCAGCAGCCCCGGGACAGGGGAAAATCAAGAGACCCAGTACTTC. This gives the protein CASSPGTGENQETQYF.

V is TRBV7-6 and J is TRBJ1-5; D gene ambiguous. Trimming pared 5 bases from V and 5 bases from J, leaving 7 bases between. The CDR3 loop spans 12 amino acids. Germline loops: CDR1 SGHVS, CDR2 FNYEAQ. This CDR3 reads CASSQVDQPQHF. CDR3 DNA sequence: TGTGCCAGCAGCCAAGTGGATCAGCCCCAGCATTTT.

The chain has TRBV5-1 and TRBJ1-4, with TRBD1 matching 9 bases. The CDR3 is 16 amino acids. Germline V CDR1 and CDR2: SGHRS, YFSETQ. V was pared by 3 bases and J by 10 bases, with 13 bases of the junction left unmatched. CDR3: CASSSQGQGRAGKLFF. The CDR3, as DNA: TGCGCCAGCAGCTCTCAAGGACAGGGGAGGGCTGGAAAACTGTTTTTT.

This clonotype appeared a few times. The V and J genes are TRBV24-1 and TRBJ2-1, with 9 bases fitting TRBD1. V shed 9 bases and J 4 bases; nucleotides not matched to a gene: 12. The CDR3 is made up of 16 amino acids. Germline V CDR1 and CDR2: KGHDR, SFDVKD. Here the CDR3 DNA reads TGTGCCACCGCCGGGACAGGGTCCATCTCTTACAATGAGCAGTTCTTC. This encodes CATAGTGSISYNEQFF.

This clonotype was picked up a small number of times. This chain links TRBV10-3 with TRBJ1-2, with D unresolved. Germline assignment: CDR1 ENHRY and CDR2 SYGVKD. V dropped 2 bases and J dropped 3 bases, with 7 bases sitting between them. CDR3 length equals 13 residues. The CDR3 protein is CAISERYDYGYTF. DNA for the CDR3: TGTGCCATCAGTGAGCGGTACGACTATGGCTACACCTTC.

This clonotype was counted between two and nine times. One junction end does not reproduce the germline sequence, and a read error may be involved. This sequence joins TRBV12-3 or TRBV12-4 and TRBJ1-3; D gene unclear. There are 10 residues in the CDR3. The CDR3 loop is CASSLDSKDF. CDR3 DNA sequence: TGTGCCAGCAGTTTAGACAGTAAGGATTTT.

The V call is TRBV5-1, the J call TRBJ2-2, with D possibly being TRBD1 (6 bases). Germline assignment: CDR1 SGHRS and CDR2 YFSETQ. This CDR3 spans 17 amino acids. The V gene lost 0 bases and the J gene lost 3 bases, with 15 bases spanning the gap. The CDR3 bases are TGCGCCAGCAGCTTGGCTGTTTTGGCAGGGGACACCGGGGAGCTGTTTTTT. Translated: CASSLAVLAGDTGELFF. Full variable domain (remainder filled in from reference TRBV5-1 and TRBJ2-2): KAGVTQTPRYLIKTRGQQVTLSCSPISGHRSVSWYQQTPGQGLQFLFEYFSETQRNKGNFPGRFSGRQFSNSRSEMNVSTLELGDSALYLCASSLAVLAGDTGELFFGEGSRLTVL.

The chain links TRBV5-1 to TRBJ1-4; D is undetermined. Trimming removed 4 bases from V and 7 bases from J, with 17 bases in between. CDR3 length: 15 residues. Germline CDR1 is SGHRS and CDR2 is YFSETQ. The CDR3 region is CASSTGSLGGEKLFF. Here the CDR3 DNA reads TGCGCCAGCAGCACGGGGTCCTTGGGAGGTGAAAAACTGTTTTTT.